This TCR beta chain stems from a study of blood T cell repertoires in COVID-19 (dated by TCRdb to about 2020). Regarding the study in general: Collaborator samples came from the United States, Italy and Spain and covered acute and convalescent phases of COVID-19. The prospective study material was composed of cDNA or gDNA derived from T cells, B-cell-depleted T cells, or PBMCs. Deeply sampled blood TCRbeta repertoires from subjects exposed to, actively infected with, or recovered from COVID-19 were included in the dataset. The repertoires were released in a freely available public database meant as a resource for research on the immune response to SARS-CoV-2. Samples were obtained from the ongoing ImmuneRACE study (first 160 participants) and from 1,000 to 1,500 subjects provided by 6 global collaborators. A de-identified subject ID, COVID-19 status, age in years and sex were almost always included in the sample metadata. Where HLA class I and class II types were available, the types were taken from metadata supplied by the sample provider, not from assay-based typing. What the study reported, not specific to this receptor: The quantity of clinical and demographic metadata differed by source and by participant and was supplied without curation.

Each collaborating institution followed its own protocols to collect whole blood in K2EDTA tubes. For TCRbeta analysis, collaborator samples were shipped as frozen whole blood, as isolated PBMCs, or as DNA extracted from either sample type. From its cysteine to its phenylalanine, the CDR3 spans 18 amino acids. Here the CDR3 DNA is all that survives: 54 bases in frame from base 1. Compared with germline, V lacks 4 bases and J lacks 5 bases; bases without a gene match: 15. The germline V gene specifies SGDLS as CDR1 and YYNGEE as CDR2. In regard to this clone: The antigen it recognizes is unknown. No base quality values were provided; no much bigger clone lies one nucleotide off.

TCRbeta CDR3 regions were amplified from genomic DNA by means of the immunoSEQ Assay, a bias-controlled multiplex PCR. Processing in the source paper ran as follows. The number of nucleated cells in each sample was estimated by amplification of reference gene primers within the assay. Sequence reads were collapsed and filtered to measure the absolute abundance of every unique TCRbeta CDR3 rearrangement. For each sample, productive Simpson clonality was calculated as the square root of Simpson's diversity index across productive rearrangements. In its TCRdb copy, this immuneACCESS table keeps in-frame sequences only and misses some clones. Where compared with another copy, unresolved V genes explain less than half of these, and the others have no known cause. V and J calls and clone size follow that table, whereas D and trimming were derived from the DNA. Within this sample are 200,000 to 250,000 clones, with approximately 80% of them counted one time only. The ten largest clones represent approximately 18% of the sample.

This TCR came from an elderly woman with active or convalescent COVID-19. The chain is assembled from TRBV9 and TRBJ2-3, and TRBD2 aligns with 11 junction nucleotides. The source material was peripheral blood. The DNA sequence is TGTGCCAGCAGCCCGGGGGGGACTAGCGGAGTAACTGGAGATACGCAGTATTTT. The encoded protein is CASSPGGTSGVTGDTQYF. Reference TRBV9 and TRBJ2-3 genes cover what lies past the CDR3, so the full variable domain is DSGVTQTPKHLITATGQRVTLRCSPRSGDLSVYWYQQSLDQGLQFLIQYYNGEERAKGNILERFSAQQFPDLHSELNLSSLELGDSALYFCASSPGGTSGVTGDTQYFGPGTRLTVL.